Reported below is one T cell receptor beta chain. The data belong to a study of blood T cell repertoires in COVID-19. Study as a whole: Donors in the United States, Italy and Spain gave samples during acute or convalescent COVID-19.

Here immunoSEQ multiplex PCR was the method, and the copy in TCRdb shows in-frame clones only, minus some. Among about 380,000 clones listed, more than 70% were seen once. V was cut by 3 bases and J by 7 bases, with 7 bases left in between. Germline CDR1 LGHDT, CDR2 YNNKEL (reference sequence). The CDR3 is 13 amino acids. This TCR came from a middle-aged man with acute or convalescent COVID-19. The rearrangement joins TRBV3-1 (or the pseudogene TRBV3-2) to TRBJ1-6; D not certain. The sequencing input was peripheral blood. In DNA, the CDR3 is TGTGCCAGCAGCCACACAGCCAATTCACCCCTCCACTTT. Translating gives CASSHTANSPLHF.